Sequencing of this TCR beta chain was carried out in a study of regulatory T cells in long-lasting Graves disease. Study-wide points: The sample size was small, and this may have reduced accuracy.

This clonotype has at least ten counts. Its target is unknown. Time point described: newly diagnosed GD, antithyroid drugs for less than 3 months. PBMCs provided the RNA from which the TCR library was made. American Thyroid Association guidelines served as the basis for diagnosing Graves' disease. V lost 3 bases and J 2 bases, leaving 7 bases between the germline ends. The CDR3 is 13 amino acids. Germline lookup yields CDR1 MNHEY and CDR2 SMNVEV (reference sequence). For TCR beta, libraries came from iRepertoire HTBI primers and Arm-PCR of CDR3 regions. In TCRdb, the multiplex PCR reads were re-called with MiXCR into one record per CDR3 protein. The data contain approximately 400,000 distinct CDR3 sequences, less than 20% of them singletons.

The clonotype originates from a female donor with Graves disease. The specimen comprised peripheral blood mononuclear cells (PBMCs), sampled at new diagnosis, from a patient treated with antithyroid drugs. J is TRBJ1-2 and V is TRBV27; unclear D gene. The CDR3 region is CASSFEGNYGYTF. DNA for the CDR3: TGTGCCAGCAGTTTCGAAGGAAACTATGGCTACACCTTC.